What follows are 16 T cell receptor beta chains derived from one specimen sequenced in a study of T cells in Graves' hyperthyroidism and ophthalmopathy. Using RNA transcripts as the source, TCR beta CDR3 regions were amplified. The HTBI primer set served for first-round RT-PCR of the TCR CDR3. TCRdb re-derived calls from the multiplex PCR reads in MiXCR, one entry per CDR3 protein. The table has over 200,000 distinct CDR3 sequences, around 20% seen once. Sequences were obtained from blood. Receptors originate from a man aged 35-49 years with Graves' hyperthyroidism.

This clonotype came up many times. This chain connects TRBV6-2 or TRBV6-3 to TRBJ2-2; D is undetermined. V dropped 4 bases and J dropped 2 bases, with 14 bases sitting between them. CDR3 length equals 16 residues. Germline V gene sequence: CDR1 MNHEY, CDR2 SVGEGT. This CDR3 reads CASSSKRRLNTGELFF. CDR3 coding DNA: TGTGCCAGCAGTTCTAAGAGGCGGCTAAACACCGGGGAGCTGTTTTTT.

This clonotype was seen at least ten times. The V and J genes are TRBV28 and TRBJ2-3; D is unresolved. Looked up from germline, CDR1 is MDHEN and CDR2 is SYDVKM. V lost 6 bases, J lost 4 bases, and 17 bases lay in between. This CDR3 spans 15 amino acids. CDR3 residues: CASSPKPPSADTQYF. For the CDR3, the DNA is TGTGCCAGCAGCCCGAAACCCCCTTCGGCAGATACGCAGTATTTT. Together with reference TRBV28 and TRBJ2-3, the CDR3 gives the full variable domain: DVKVTQSSRYLVKRTGEKVFLECVQDMDHENMFWYRQDPGLGLRLIYFSYDVKMKEKGDIPEGYSVSREKKERFSLILESASTNQTSMYLCASSPKPPSADTQYFGPGTRLTVL.

A remark on this clonotype: Possible read error: a much larger clone is one base away. The CDR3 reads CASSGTGGGNEQFF. The CDR3 region has the DNA TGCGCCAGCTCCGGGACTGGCGGGGGCAATGAGCAGTTCTTC. The genes are TRBV5-1 and TRBJ2-1; 7 bases are a match to TRBD2. Germline loops: CDR1 SGHRS, CDR2 YFSETQ. The CDR3 consists of 14 residues. V lost 7 bases and J lost 6; bases outside the gene matches: 10.

This clonotype showed up just a few times. The V call is TRBV6-1, the J call TRBJ1-1; 9 bases fit TRBD1. Germline CDR1 MNHNS, CDR2 SASEGT. The CDR3 totals 14 residues. Trimming removed 6 bases from V and 4 bases from J; junction bases left unmatched: 6. CDR3 DNA sequence: TGTGCCAGCAGCGAACAGGGGGCGGCCACTGAAGCTTTCTTT. Its protein product is CASSEQGAATEAFF.

This clonotype has a count of ten or more. This chain links TRBV29-1 with TRBJ1-2, with D unclear. This CDR3 contains 14 residues. From germline, CDR1 is SQVTM and CDR2 ANQGSEA. V dropped 4 bases and J dropped 0 bases, with 12 bases sitting between them. CDR3 protein: CSVVLPASNYGYTF. For the CDR3, the DNA is TGCAGCGTTGTTCTCCCGGCTTCTAACTATGGCTACACCTTC. The full variable domain, rest sourced from reference TRBV29-1 and TRBJ1-2, is SAVISQKPSRDICQRGTSLTIQCQVDSQVTMMFWYRQQPGQSLTLIATANQGSEATYESGFVIDKFPISRPNLTFSTLTVSNMSPEDSSIYLCSVVLPASNYGYTFGSGTRLTVV.

This clonotype was seen many times. The J gene is TRBJ1-1, the V gene TRBV11-2, with D unclear. CDR1 SGHAT and CDR2 FQNNGV come from the germline V gene. The CDR3 length is 14 residues. V gave up 4 bases and J gave up 0 bases, with 9 bases separating them. The CDR3: CASSYSGMNTEAFF. In DNA, the CDR3 is TGTGCCAGCAGCTATTCCGGCATGAACACTGAAGCTTTCTTT.

In this sample, this clonotype turned up many times. V usage is TRBV28 and J usage is TRBJ1-2; 9 bases are a match to TRBD1. This CDR3 comprises 16 residues. The junction had 14 bases not matched to a gene; V was cut back by 5 bases and J by 7 bases. Germline V gives CDR1 MDHEN, CDR2 SYDVKM. The CDR3 DNA sequence: TGTGCCAGCAGTGTCACCTTGACAGGGGGAAGGGGTGGCTACACCTTC. Translation gives CASSVTLTGGRGGYTF.

This clonotype has ten or more counts. V and J are TRBV20-1 and TRBJ2-4, with D perhaps matching TRBD2 (5 bases). The germline V and J ends were trimmed by 7 bases and 2 bases, with 6 bases remaining between them. From germline, CDR1 is DFQATT and CDR2 SNEGSKA (reference sequence). This CDR3 is 11 amino acids long. CDR3 coding DNA: TGCAGTGGAGGGCCCAAAAACATTCAGTACTTC. It translates to CSGGPKNIQYF.

This clonotype was counted ten times or more. The chain has TRBV2 and TRBJ1-2; weak D call: TRBD1 (5 bases). CDR3 length equals 16 residues. Per germline, CDR1 SNHLY and CDR2 FYNNEI. The V end lost 2 bases, the J end lost 0 bases, and 13 bases lay between the germline ends. CDR3 sequence reads: CASSESVQGANYGYTF. The CDR3 nucleotides read TGTGCCAGCAGTGAATCCGTCCAGGGAGCTAACTATGGCTACACCTTC.

This clonotype came up many times. The chain employs TRBV12-3 or TRBV12-4 and TRBJ2-6; D unclear. With 7 bases removed from V and 0 bases from J, the gap between germline ends came to 13 bases. This CDR3 contains 16 residues. The CDR3 coding sequence is TGTGCCAGCACCCGGTGGGGTAACTCTGGGGCCAACGTCCTGACTTTC. This gives the protein CASTRWGNSGANVLTF.

This rearrangement joins TRBV25-1 to TRBJ2-7, with 8 nucleotides matching TRBD2. The CDR3 has 14 amino acids. Germline trimming cut 4 bases from V and 4 bases from J; bases unmatched to any gene: 6. In germline, CDR1 is MGHDK, CDR2 SYGVNS. CDR3 DNA sequence: TGTGCCAGCAGTGGACACGGGGGGGGTTACGAGCAGTACTTC. It encodes CASSGHGGGYEQYF.

This clonotype was seen more than once but under ten times. This CDR3 reads CASSLGSVATNEKLFF. In DNA form, the CDR3 reads TGTGCCAGCAGCCTCGGGTCGGTTGCAACTAATGAAAAACTGTTTTTT. This chain links TRBV7-9 with TRBJ1-4, with D uncertain. CDR3 length: 16 residues. The ends were cut back, 5 bases at V and 0 bases at J, with 13 bases in the middle. The V gene's germline CDR1 is SEHNR and CDR2 FQNEAQ (reference sequence).

The V and J genes are TRBV6-1 and TRBJ1-3, with D unresolved. This CDR3 has 14 amino acids. V was clipped by 5 bases and J by 4 bases, with 12 bases between them. Germline V gene lookup returns CDR1 MNHNS and CDR2 SASEGT. In nucleotides, the CDR3 is TGTGCCAGCAGTCCAACCCGGCTAGGAAACACCATATATTTT. It codes for CASSPTRLGNTIYF.

Regarding this clonotype: A much larger clone differs by one base, so this may be a read error. The CDR3 DNA is TGTGCCAACAGTTACACCGGGACAGGGAACACTGAAGCTTTCTTT. It is translated as CANSYTGTGNTEAFF. J is TRBJ1-1 and V is TRBV6-2 or TRBV6-3; 8 bases align to TRBD1. Per germline, CDR1 MNHEY and CDR2 SVGEGT. The CDR3 covers 15 residues.

This clonotype was detected ten times or more. The CDR3 is CASSYMYGYTF. CDR3 in DNA: TGTGCCAGCAGTTACATGTATGGCTACACCTTC. The chain uses TRBV6-2 or TRBV6-3 and TRBJ1-2; D call uncertain. Germline CDR1 MNHEY, CDR2 SVGEGT. V lost 2 bases to trimming and J lost 5 bases, with 3 bases between them. The CDR3 consists of 11 residues.

For the CDR3, the DNA is TGCGCCAGTACCGACGGCGAAATTTCCGGGGAGCTGTTTTTT. Amino acid sequence: CASTDGEISGELFF. The chain combines TRBV5-1 with TRBJ2-2; D unclear. CDR1 is SGHRS, CDR2 YFSETQ, per germline. With 8 bases removed from V and 6 bases from J, the gap between germline ends came to 17 bases. The CDR3 has 14 residues.